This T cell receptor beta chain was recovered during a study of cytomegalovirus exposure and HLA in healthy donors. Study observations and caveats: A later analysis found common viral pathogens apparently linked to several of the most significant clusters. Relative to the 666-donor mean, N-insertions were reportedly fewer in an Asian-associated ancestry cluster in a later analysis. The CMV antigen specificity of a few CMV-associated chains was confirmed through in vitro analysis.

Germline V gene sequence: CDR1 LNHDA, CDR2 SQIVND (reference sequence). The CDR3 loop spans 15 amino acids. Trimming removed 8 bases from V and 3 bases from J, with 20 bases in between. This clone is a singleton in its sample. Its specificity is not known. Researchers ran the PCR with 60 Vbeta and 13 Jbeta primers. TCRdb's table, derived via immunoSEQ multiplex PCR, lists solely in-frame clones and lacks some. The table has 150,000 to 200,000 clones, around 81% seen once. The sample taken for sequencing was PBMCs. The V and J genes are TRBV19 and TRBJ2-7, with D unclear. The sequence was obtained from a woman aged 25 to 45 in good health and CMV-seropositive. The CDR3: CASGFLRGNVYEQYF. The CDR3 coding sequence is TGTGCCAGTGGCTTCCTAAGAGGTAATGTCTACGAGCAGTACTTC.